This T cell receptor beta chain was observed in a study of technical replicates of blood from a few donors. V lost 3 bases and J 8 bases, leaving 4 bases between the germline ends. The CDR3 sequence is 11 residues long. Germline V gene lookup returns CDR1 SEHNR and CDR2 FQNEAQ (reference sequence). The data were produced by immunoSEQ multiplex PCR, yet TCRdb's version contains in-frame clones alone and is incomplete. The data hold tens of thousands of clones, with less than 97% observed a single time. This chain links TRBV7-9 with TRBJ1-4; D is unclear. Sequenced input: T cells isolated from PBMCs. This TCR was sampled from a human donor in good health. The CDR3 DNA is TGTGCCAGCAGCTTTGGCGAAAAACTGTTTTTT. Encoded protein: CASSFGEKLFF.